These 28 T cell receptor beta chains came from one sample sequenced in a study of cytomegalovirus exposure and HLA in healthy donors. Primers for the PCR totalled 60 Vbeta and 13 Jbeta. Using immunoSEQ multiplex PCR, the repertoire was profiled, and TCRdb retains in-frame clones only, with some absent. The sample records 120,000 or so clones, around three quarters being singletons. The sequenced sample consisted of PBMCs. The source is a man between 18 and 29 years old in good health and CMV-seronegative.

This chain links TRBV28 with TRBJ2-2; TRBD2 matches at 13 bases. Germline CDR1 is MDHEN and CDR2 is SYDVKM. This CDR3 comprises 16 residues. J lost 8 bases, V lost 6 bases, and 9 bases had no gene match. Here the CDR3 DNA reads TGTGCCAGCAGCTTTGGACTAGCGGGAGTAGGAGGGGAGCTGTTTTTT. Translation: CASSFGLAGVGGELFF.

This clone appeared a few times. The V gene is TRBV10-2, the J gene TRBJ2-1; a weak D match, TRBD1 (5 bases). This CDR3 is 14 amino acids long. Germline V CDR1 and CDR2: WSHSY, SAAADI. Trimming removed 7 bases at V and 4 bases at J, with 14 bases between. The CDR3 nucleotides are TGCGCCAGCAACTCAGGGAACTCTTACAATGAGCAGTTCTTC. Protein product: CASNSGNSYNEQFF.

V and J are TRBV5-1 and TRBJ2-1, with D uncertain. Trimming removed 0 bases at V and 2 bases at J, with 6 bases between. CDR1 is SGHRS, CDR2 YFSETQ, per germline. The CDR3 loop spans 14 amino acids. The CDR3 DNA reads TGCGCCAGCAGCTTGGAGTTAGCCTACAATGAGCAGTTCTTC. Translated: CASSLELAYNEQFF.

V and J are TRBV27 and TRBJ2-1; D might be TRBD2 (5 bases). V dropped 5 bases and J dropped 5 bases, with 10 bases sitting between them. Germline CDR1 reads MNHEY; CDR2 reads SMNVEV (reference sequence). This CDR3 has 13 residues. The DNA of the CDR3 is TGTGCCAGCAGTCCTGGACTGGACAATGAGCAGTTCTTC. Protein product: CASSPGLDNEQFF.

This chain links TRBV11-2 with TRBJ2-3; D uncertain. This CDR3 has 16 amino acids. The V gene lost 1 base and the J gene lost 0 bases, with 11 bases spanning the gap. The germline gives CDR1 SGHAT, CDR2 FQNNGV. CDR3 coding DNA: TGTGCCAGCAGCTTAGGAGGTGCCGGAAGCACAGATACGCAGTATTTT. Protein: CASSLGGAGSTDTQYF. Based on the CDR3 plus reference TRBV11-2 and TRBJ2-3, the full variable domain is EAGVAQSPRYKIIEKRQSVAFWCNPISGHATLYWYQQILGQGPKLLIQFQNNGVVDDSQLPKDRFSAERLKGVDSTLKIQPAKLEDSAVYLCASSLGGAGSTDTQYFGPGTRLTVL.

The genes are TRBV18 and TRBJ2-6; D unclear. Trimming cost V 8 bases and J 0 bases, with 17 bases left between them. Germline-derived CDR1 and CDR2 are KGHSH and LQKENI. This CDR3 spans 17 amino acids. The CDR3 here is CASPRRLDTSGANVLTF. CDR3 nucleotides: TGTGCCAGCCCCCGGCGGCTAGATACCTCTGGGGCCAACGTCCTGACTTTC.

The chain recombines TRBV5-4 with TRBJ2-1; no firm D call. The CDR3 is 15 residues long. Per the germline V gene, CDR1 is SGHNT and CDR2 is YYREEE (reference sequence). V was pared by 4 bases and J by 0 bases, with 11 bases between. CDR3 region: CASSLDVSSYNEQFF. The CDR3 nucleotides read TGTGCCAGCAGCCTGGACGTCAGCTCCTACAATGAGCAGTTCTTC.

The table lists this clone with a few counts. The rearrangement joins TRBV25-1 to TRBJ2-1; 7 bases are a match to TRBD1. The germline V gene has CDR1 MGHDK and CDR2 SYGVNS. Trimming took 3 bases from V and 4 from J; bases not matched to a gene: 9. The CDR3 extends over 16 amino acids. DNA for the CDR3: TGTGCCAGCAGTGAGTCCCGGGACAGTTATTACAATGAGCAGTTCTTC. Translation: CASSESRDSYYNEQFF.

Regarding this clone: At one end, the junction sequence differs from germline, possibly due to a read error. The chain recombines TRBV15 with TRBJ2-1; TRBD2 might be the D (5 bases). The CDR3 spans 15 residues. Germline CDR1 is LNHNV and CDR2 is YYDKDF (reference sequence). The CDR3 DNA is TGTGCCACCAGCAGAGTATTGGACTCCGACAATGAGCAGTTCTTC. This codes for CATSRVLDSDNEQFF.

The chain couples TRBV7-9 to TRBJ2-7; 11 bases are shared with TRBD2. The junction had 12 bases not matched to a gene; V was cut back by 5 bases and J by 0 bases. CDR1 and CDR2 (germline): SEHNR, FQNEAQ (reference sequence). The CDR3 contains 18 residues. CDR3 sequence reads: CASSEGLADFSLSYEQYV. CDR3 nucleotides: TGTGCCAGCAGCGAGGGACTAGCGGATTTCTCTCTCTCCTACGAGCAGTACGTC.

Note on this clone: The germline gene is not matched at one end of the junction; a read error may be the cause. This chain uses TRBV11-2 with TRBJ1-2; no definite D call. CDR3 length: 13 residues. From germline, CDR1 is SGHAT and CDR2 FQNNGV. CDR3 loop: CASSLDLSLGGDF. The DNA of the CDR3 is TGTGCCAGCAGCTTAGATCTCTCTCTTGGAGGAGACTTC.

As to this clone: The missing conserved phenylalanine or tryptophan at the end of this CDR3 makes a read error likely. V usage is TRBV11-3 and J usage is TRBJ2-3, with a tentative D call TRBD1 (6 bases). The CDR3 covers 14 residues. Germline CDR1 is SGHNT and CDR2 is YENEEA. Trimming removed 5 bases from V and 4 bases from J, with 13 bases in between. CDR3 in amino acids: CASSIHRAADTQYV. The CDR3 nucleotides are TGTGCCAGCAGCATACACAGGGCGGCAGATACGCAGTATGTT.

A note on this clone: Other DNA sequences within the sample encode an identical CDR3. The chain is built from TRBV18 and TRBJ1-5; D gene uncertain. Per the germline V gene, CDR1 is KGHSH and CDR2 is LQKENI. The V end was cut by 2 bases, the J end by 4 bases, with 6 bases between. This CDR3 region has 13 residues. CDR3 sequence reads: CASSPDTNQPQHF. CDR3 sequence (DNA): TGTGCCAGCTCACCAGACACTAATCAGCCCCAGCATTTT.

This rearrangement joins TRBV9 to TRBJ2-7; D call uncertain. V was pared by 2 bases and J by 6 bases, with 15 bases between. This CDR3 has 14 residues. Germline V CDR1 and CDR2: SGDLS, YYNGEE. CDR3 sequence: CASSVTPMAGEQYF. The CDR3 DNA reads TGTGCCAGCAGCGTGACACCAATGGCTGGCGAGCAGTACTTC.

This clone has a single count. Additional DNA sequences in this sample encode the identical CDR3. The CDR3 reads CASSESSYNEQFF. The CDR3 region has the DNA TGTGCCAGCAGTGAATCGAGTTACAATGAGCAGTTCTTC. The gene calls are TRBV2 and TRBJ2-1; D gene uncertain. The CDR3 sequence is 13 residues long. From germline, CDR1 is SNHLY and CDR2 FYNNEI. Deletions cut 2 bases from V and 4 bases from J, with 6 bases between.

This clone was recorded once. The J gene is TRBJ1-1, the V gene TRBV10-3, with D tentatively TRBD1 (6 bases). V dropped 5 bases and J dropped 5 bases, with 15 bases sitting between them. The germline gives CDR1 ENHRY, CDR2 SYGVKD. CDR3 length: 14 amino acids. CDR3 loop: CAISNGGGGTEAFF. CDR3 sequence (DNA): TGTGCCATCAGTAATGGGGGCGGGGGGACTGAAGCTTTCTTT.

This clone was detected only a few times. V gene TRBV4-1 combines with J gene TRBJ2-7; 8 bases align to TRBD2. Germline CDR1 MGHRA, CDR2 YSYEKL. After removal of 6 bases from V and 7 bases from J, the junction contained 11 bases not matched to a gene. The CDR3 has 14 amino acids. Written as DNA, the CDR3 is TGCGCCAGCAGACAATCCGGGACTAGGGGAGAGCAGTACTTC. It specifies CASRQSGTRGEQYF.

This clone is a singleton in its sample. This sequence joins TRBV7-9 and TRBJ2-4, with 11 bases lining up with TRBD2. Germline CDR1 is SEHNR and CDR2 is FQNEAQ (reference sequence). The V gene end was trimmed by 0 bases and the J gene end by 0 bases; junction bases not matched to a gene: 4. The CDR3 loop spans 18 amino acids. The CDR3 DNA sequence: TGTGCCAGCAGCTTAGCTAGCGGGGGGGAAATAGCCAAAAACATTCAGTACTTC. Translation: CASSLASGGEIAKNIQYF.

This clone was observed a single time. The V gene is TRBV27, the J gene TRBJ2-1; D perhaps matches TRBD1 (6 bases). Germline CDR1 MNHEY, CDR2 SMNVEV (reference sequence). This CDR3 is 15 amino acids long. Trimming pared 6 bases from V and 0 bases from J, leaving 12 bases between. As DNA, the CDR3 is TGTGCCAGCAGAGGGGGAGAAAGCTCCTACAATGAGCAGTTCTTC. Protein: CASRGGESSYNEQFF.

The V and J genes are TRBV15 and TRBJ2-7, with D perhaps TRBD2 (6 bases). Trimming took off 0 bases at V and 6 bases at J, with 12 bases between the two ends. CDR3 length equals 14 residues. Germline CDR1 and CDR2: LNHNV and YYDKDF (reference sequence). This CDR3 is CATSRDGRGREQYV. The DNA of the CDR3 is TGTGCCACCAGCAGAGATGGGCGGGGTCGCGAGCAGTACGTC.

The rearrangement joins TRBV11-2 to TRBJ2-2; 16 bases agree with TRBD2. Germline V gives CDR1 SGHAT, CDR2 FQNNGV. Unmatched junction bases numbered 3, after V lost 5 bases and J lost 6 bases. This CDR3 has 16 amino acids. The chain's CDR3 is CASSKGTSGRAGELFF. CDR3 DNA: TGTGCCAGCAGCAAAGGGACTAGCGGGAGGGCCGGGGAGCTGTTTTTT.

The J gene is TRBJ2-3, the V gene TRBV25-1, with TRBD2 matching over 7 bases. The CDR3 is made up of 17 amino acids. CDR1 is MGHDK, CDR2 SYGVNS, per germline. V dropped 2 bases and J dropped 0; count of bases not matched to a gene: 8. DNA for the CDR3: TGTGCCAGCAGTGAAGTCCTAGCGGAGTATAGCACAGATACGCAGTATTTT. It is translated as CASSEVLAEYSTDTQYF.

The chain's CDR3 is CASSFQGSGEQYV. The CDR3 region has the DNA TGTGCCAGCAGCTTTCAAGGGAGTGGCGAGCAGTACGTC. The rearrangement joins TRBV5-4 to TRBJ2-7, with a weak D call TRBD2 (5 bases). Germline CDR1 and CDR2: SGHNT and YYREEE (reference sequence). The length of the CDR3 is 13 residues. Trimming removed 2 bases at V and 6 bases at J, with 12 bases between.

The J gene is TRBJ2-1, the V gene TRBV7-2; TRBD2 agrees at 9 bases. After removal of 7 bases from V and 9 bases from J, the junction contained 16 bases not matched to a gene. Germline V CDR1 and CDR2: SGHTA, FQGNSA. The CDR3 covers 16 residues. CDR3 residues: CASIPGASGKGAEQFF. CDR3 nucleotides: TGTGCCAGCATCCCAGGCGCTAGCGGGAAGGGGGCTGAGCAGTTCTTC.

The genes are TRBV29-1 and TRBJ2-5, with a weak D call TRBD2 (5 bases). The CDR3 consists of 13 residues. V lost 3 bases and J lost 7, with 15 bases in between. Germline V lookup: CDR1 SQVTM, CDR2 ANQGSEA. CDR3 in DNA: TGCAGCGTTGATGGAGCGGCGGCAGGGACCCAGTACTTC. This encodes CSVDGAAAGTQYF.

The rearrangement uses TRBV9 and TRBJ1-3; a possible D gene is TRBD1 (5 bases). Per the germline V gene, CDR1 is SGDLS and CDR2 is YYNGEE. Trimming pared 4 bases from V and 1 base from J, leaving 12 bases between. The CDR3 consists of 15 residues. DNA of the CDR3: TGTGCCAGCAGCCCAAGACAGTTTTCTGGAAACACCATATATTTT. This gives the protein CASSPRQFSGNTIYF.

The genes are TRBV28 and TRBJ2-7; 9 bases are a match to TRBD1. With V trimmed by 7 bases and J by 2 bases, 9 bases remained unmatched. This CDR3 comprises 15 residues. Per germline, CDR1 MDHEN and CDR2 SYDVKM. The CDR3 loop reads CASTASDRGAYEQYF. The CDR3 bases are TGTGCCAGCACCGCCTCGGACAGGGGAGCCTACGAGCAGTACTTC.

The rearrangement uses TRBV27 and TRBJ2-4; 10 bases are a match to TRBD1. The CDR3 totals 18 residues. Germline lookup yields CDR1 MNHEY and CDR2 SMNVEV (reference sequence). Trimming cost V 2 bases and J 3 bases; bases outside gene matches: 10. CDR3 sequence reads: CASSLGTGAIADKNIQYF. CDR3 nucleotide sequence: TGTGCCAGCAGTTTAGGGACAGGGGCCATAGCGGACAAAAACATTCAGTACTTC.